The rows below give T cell receptor beta chains drawn from one sample of a study of neoadjuvant anti-PD-1 for oral cavity cancer. Produced via immunoSEQ multiplex PCR; TCRdb's table is partial and in-frame only. Here the sample spans 55,000 to 75,000 clones, roughly 90% being singletons. The sequencing here drew on PBMCs, taken after nivolumab (anti-PD-1) treatment. These receptor sequences come from a person between 35 and 79 years old with oral cavity squamous cell carcinoma. The CDR3 runs from the conserved cysteine through the conserved F or W. D genes are given only for firm matches. Size tells how often a clone was seen (once, few, many) or the class of an expanded clone, and some rows leave it out.

d_call	clone_size	j_call	v_call	cdr3_aa	cdr3_nt
NA	NA	TRBJ2-5	TRBV6-6	CASSSGQQETQYF	TGTGCCAGCAGTTCCGGACAGCAAGAGACCCAGTACTTC
TRBD2	NA	TRBJ2-7	TRBV27	CARGLAGDTEQYF	TGTGCCAGGGGGCTAGCGGGAGATACGGAGCAGTACTTC
NA	NA	TRBJ2-7	TRBV4-1	CASSQDPAQGLREQYF	TGCGCCAGCAGCCAAGATCCCGCGCAGGGTCTTCGCGAGCAGTACTTC
TRBD2	NA	TRBJ2-7	TRBV5-4	CASSLEAGASGYEQYF	TGTGCCAGCAGCTTGGAAGCTGGGGCTAGCGGGTACGAGCAGTACTTC
TRBD1	NA	TRBJ1-2	TRBV7-8	CASSPTRGQGASTYGYTF	TGTGCCAGCAGCCCAACCAGGGGGCAGGGGGCATCCACTTATGGCTACACCTTC
TRBD1	NA	TRBJ1-1	TRBV10-3	CAISLQGAGTEAFF	TGTGCCATCAGTCTACAGGGGGCGGGTACTGAAGCTTTCTTT
TRBD2	NA	TRBJ2-1	TRBV18	CASSPPGRGGNEQFF	TGTGCCAGCTCACCACCCGGGCGGGGGGGAAATGAGCAGTTCTTC
NA	NA	TRBJ2-6	TRBV4-1	CASSQERLRGANVLTF	TGCGCCAGCAGCCAAGAGAGGTTGCGTGGGGCCAACGTCCTGACTTTC
NA	NA	TRBJ2-1	TRBV30	CAWSSNNEQFF	TGTGCCTGGAGCAGTAACAATGAGCAGTTCTTC
TRBD2	NA	TRBJ2-1	TRBV5-1	CASSLLPGLAYNEQFF	TGCGCCAGCAGCTTGCTTCCGGGACTAGCCTACAATGAGCAGTTCTTC
NA	NA	TRBJ2-5	TRBV7-3	CASSPGDTFQETQYF	TGTGCCAGCAGCCCAGGGGACACTTTCCAAGAGACCCAGTACTTC
NA	NA	TRBJ1-6	TRBV13	CASSLFRGINSPLHF	TGTGCCAGCAGCTTATTTAGGGGAATTAATTCACCCCTCCACTTT
TRBD1	few	TRBJ1-2	TRBV6-4	CASRPGGSNYGYTF	TGTGCCAGCAGGCCAGGGGGGTCTAACTATGGCTACACCTTC
TRBD1	NA	TRBJ2-1	TRBV5-1	CASSLVGQGYNEQFF	TGCGCCAGCAGCTTGGTGGGACAGGGTTACAATGAGCAGTTCTTC
TRBD1	NA	TRBJ1-1	TRBV18	CASSRRGQGETEAFF	TGTGCCAGCTCACGTCGGGGACAGGGGGAGACTGAAGCTTTCTTT
NA	medium-sized	TRBJ2-3	TRBV19	CASSIDDTQYF	TGTGCCAGTAGTATAGATGATACGCAGTATTTT
TRBD1	NA	TRBJ2-3	TRBV4-1	CASSQEDRRTDTQYF	TGCGCCAGCAGCCAAGAGGACAGGCGAACAGATACGCAGTATTTT
NA	NA	TRBJ1-1	TRBV12-5	CASGLGGFSTEAFF	TGTGCTAGTGGTTTGGGGGGGTTCAGTACTGAAGCTTTCTTT
NA	NA	TRBJ2-5	TRBV30	CAWSGTSGQETQYF	TGTGCCTGGAGTGGGACCAGCGGTCAAGAGACCCAGTACTTC
NA	NA	TRBJ2-1	TRBV9	CASSVGKNWRSDEQFF	TGTGCCAGCAGCGTAGGTAAAAACTGGAGGAGTGATGAGCAGTTCTTC
NA	NA	TRBJ1-4	TRBV7-9	CASSLYQGQVPEKLFF	TGTGCCAGCAGCTTGTATCAAGGACAAGTCCCTGAAAAACTGTTTTTT
TRBD1	NA	TRBJ1-5	TRBV19	CASSMSTGGKNQPQHF	TGTGCCAGTAGTATGTCGACAGGGGGTAAGAATCAGCCCCAGCATTTT
NA	NA	TRBJ1-5	TRBV18	CASSPPGGITGGNQPQHF	TGTGCCAGCTCACCACCGGGGGGCATCACCGGGGGCAATCAGCCCCAGCATTTT
TRBD2	NA	TRBJ2-3	TRBV28	CASSPAASGRTDTQYF	TGTGCCAGCAGCCCAGCCGCTAGCGGGAGAACAGATACGCAGTATTTT
NA	NA	TRBJ2-7	TRBV11-2	CASSFRQGLAYEQYF	TGTGCCAGCAGCTTCCGACAGGGACTCGCCTACGAGCAGTACTTC
NA	NA	TRBJ1-2	TRBV30	CACIPGGDYGYTF	TGTGCCTGTATCCCCGGGGGGGACTATGGCTACACCTTC
NA	few	TRBJ1-1	TRBV14	CASSLSGTRAFF	TGTGCCAGCAGCCTTTCCGGGACAAGGGCTTTCTTT
NA	NA	TRBJ1-1	TRBV2	CASSELANTEAFF	TGTGCCAGCAGTGAATTAGCGAACACTGAAGCTTTCTTT